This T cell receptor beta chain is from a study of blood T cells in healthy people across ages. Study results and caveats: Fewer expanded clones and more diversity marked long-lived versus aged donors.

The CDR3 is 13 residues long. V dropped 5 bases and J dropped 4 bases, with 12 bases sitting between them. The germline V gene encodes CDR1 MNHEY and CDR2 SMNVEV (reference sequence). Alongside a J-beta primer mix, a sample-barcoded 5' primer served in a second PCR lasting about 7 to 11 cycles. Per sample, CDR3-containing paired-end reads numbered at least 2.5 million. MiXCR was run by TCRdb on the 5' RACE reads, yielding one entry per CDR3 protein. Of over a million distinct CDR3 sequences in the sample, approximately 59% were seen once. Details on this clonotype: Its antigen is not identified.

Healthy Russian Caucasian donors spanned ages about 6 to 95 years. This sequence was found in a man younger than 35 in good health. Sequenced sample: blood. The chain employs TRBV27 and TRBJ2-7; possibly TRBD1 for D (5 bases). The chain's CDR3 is CASSIRGGYEQYF. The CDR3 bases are TGTGCCAGCAGTATAAGGGGTGGGTACGAGCAGTACTTC.